One and the same sample provided the 28 T cell receptor beta chains below, sequenced in a study of molecular identifiers for immune sequencing clone quantification. TCRdb reanalysed the PCR reads using MiXCR and keeps one entry per CDR3 protein. The data hold roughly 320,000 distinct CDR3 sequences, with roughly a quarter observed a single time. The material sequenced was naive CD8+ T cells from blood, with Jurkat cell RNA spiked in. Regarding subset: FACS-sorted CD8+CD4-CCR7+CD45RA+ naive T cells. These receptors all stem from a human donor in good health. Some libraries in this study had Jurkat cell RNA spiked in.

This clonotype was counted many times. The rearrangement joins TRBV7-9 to TRBJ2-5; TRBD1 matches 7 bases. The CDR3 runs 16 residues. Germline V gene data show CDR1 as SEHNR and CDR2 as FQNEAQ (reference sequence). V shed 5 bases and J 4 bases; nucleotides not matched to a gene: 13. The CDR3 protein is CASSELQGSVGETQYF. CDR3 bases: TGTGCCAGCAGCGAACTACAGGGGTCGGTTGGAGAGACCCAGTACTTC.

This clonotype came up many times. V is TRBV7-2 and J is TRBJ1-1; D possibly corresponds to TRBD1 (6 bases). The CDR3 has 16 residues. Germline assignment: CDR1 SGHTA and CDR2 FQGNSA. V dropped 1 base and J dropped 1 base, with 13 bases sitting between them. The DNA of the CDR3 is TGTGCCAGCAGCTTAGGGGCAGGGGTTTGGAACACTGAAGCTTTCTTT. Translating it yields CASSLGAGVWNTEAFF.

The sample holds many counts of this clonotype. The genes are TRBV7-9 and TRBJ2-3; D is ambiguous. The CDR3 totals 12 residues. Trimming left V 8 bases short and J 2 bases short, with 8 bases between. Germline V CDR1 and CDR2: SEHNR, FQNEAQ (reference sequence). CDR3 loop: CASDRNTDTQYF. CDR3 DNA: TGTGCCAGCGACCGAAACACAGATACGCAGTATTTT.

Concerning this clonotype: With a much larger clone just one base away, this may be a read error. The chain carries TRBV7-9 and TRBJ2-2; possibly TRBD2 for D (5 bases). CDR3 size: 15 residues. Germline V lookup: CDR1 SEHNR, CDR2 FQNEAQ (reference sequence). CDR3 coding DNA: TGTGCCAGCAGCCCGACACGTGCGAACACCGGGGAGCTGTCTTTT. This sequence encodes CASSPTRANTGELSF.

There are many counts of this clonotype. The V gene is TRBV30, the J gene TRBJ2-1; 13 nucleotides align to TRBD2. Unmatched junction bases numbered 3, after V lost 0 bases and J lost 7 bases. This CDR3 spans 15 amino acids. The germline CDR1 and CDR2 sequences are GTSNPN and SVGIG (reference sequence). CDR3 sequence (DNA): TGTGCCTGGAGTGTACTAGCGGGAGGGCTGAATGAGCAGTTCTTC. Its protein is CAWSVLAGGLNEQFF.

V and J are TRBV30 and TRBJ2-7; D remains ambiguous. The CDR3 runs 10 residues. Germline lookup yields CDR1 GTSNPN and CDR2 SVGIG (reference sequence). V was shortened by 2 bases and J by 3 bases, with 2 bases between the two germline ends. The CDR3 sequence: CAWSHYEQYF. CDR3 in DNA: TGTGCCTGGAGTCACTACGAGCAGTACTTC.

This chain joins TRBV10-3 and TRBJ1-1; D call uncertain. The CDR3 loop spans 16 amino acids. V lost 0 bases, J lost 0 bases, and 11 bases lay in between. Germline loops: CDR1 ENHRY, CDR2 SYGVKD. CDR3 bases: TGTGCCATCAGTGAGTCGAATAACCCGATGAACACTGAAGCTTTCTTT. The encoded protein is CAISESNNPMNTEAFF.

The chain joins TRBV29-1 to TRBJ2-7; 8 bases match TRBD1. V lost 1 base to trimming and J lost 2 bases; unmatched junction nucleotides: 1. Germline CDR1 and CDR2: SQVTM and ANQGSEA. The CDR3 sequence is 13 residues long. The CDR3 loop is CSVEGQGPYEQYF. DNA for the CDR3: TGCAGCGTTGAAGGACAGGGGCCCTACGAGCAGTACTTC.

The sample holds a few counts of this clonotype. This rearrangement joins TRBV5-6 to TRBJ2-5; TRBD1 is a possible D gene (5 bases). Germline CDR1 is SGHDT and CDR2 is YYEEEE. Trimming stripped 0 bases from V and 5 bases from J, with 11 bases between. The CDR3 has 14 residues. Here the CDR3 reads CASSLARAAETQYF. The CDR3 nucleotides read TGTGCCAGCAGCTTGGCCAGGGCCGCGGAGACCCAGTACTTC.

J is TRBJ2-5 and V is TRBV6-2 or TRBV6-3, with D hard to call. Germline CDR1 is MNHEY and CDR2 is SVGEGT. The CDR3 loop spans 15 amino acids. The germline V and J ends were trimmed by 7 bases and 1 base, with 16 bases remaining between them. CDR3 bases: TGTGCCAGCATCCTCATATGGGCCTCCCAAGAGACCCAGTACTTC. As protein: CASILIWASQETQYF.

This clonotype was counted many times. The chain uses TRBV20-1 and TRBJ2-5, with D possibly being TRBD1 (6 bases). This CDR3 is built from 14 residues. The V gene lost 1 base and the J gene lost 5 bases, with 14 bases spanning the gap. Germline V gene sequence: CDR1 DFQATT, CDR2 SNEGSKA (reference sequence). The CDR3 is CSARGTGQRETQYF. The CDR3 coding sequence is TGCAGTGCTAGAGGAACCGGACAGAGGGAGACCCAGTACTTC.

This clonotype turned up a few times. The chain recombines TRBV4-3 with TRBJ2-1; D tentatively reads TRBD1 or TRBD2 (6 bases each). Germline V gene data show CDR1 as LGHNA and CDR2 as YSLEER. V lost 3 bases and J 9 bases, leaving 15 bases between the germline ends. The CDR3 is 14 residues long. CDR3 region: CASSHTRGGLEQFF. The CDR3 coding sequence is TGCGCCAGCAGCCATACAAGAGGGGGGCTTGAGCAGTTCTTC.

The gene calls are TRBV7-9 and TRBJ2-3; 10 bases are a match to TRBD2. This CDR3 region has 16 residues. Trimming cost V 3 bases and J 3 bases; bases outside gene matches: 6. The V gene's germline CDR1 is SEHNR and CDR2 FQNEAQ (reference sequence). Here the CDR3 DNA reads TGTGCCAGCAGCTTTGCTCTAGCGGGAGAAACAGATACGCAGTATTTT. Translated: CASSFALAGETDTQYF.

This clonotype showed up just a few times. The chain is built from TRBV4-3 and TRBJ2-3; 8 nucleotides match TRBD2. V gave up 4 bases and J gave up 6 bases; unmatched junction bases: 9. Germline V gene lookup returns CDR1 LGHNA and CDR2 YSLEER. This CDR3 region has 15 residues. The CDR3 region is CASSPDRGGPDTQYF. For the CDR3, the DNA is TGCGCCAGCAGCCCGGACCGGGGGGGGCCTGATACGCAGTATTTT.

Remarks on this clonotype: At one end the junction does not follow the germline gene, possibly because of a read error. V usage is TRBV20-1 and J usage is TRBJ2-3; 8 bases agree with TRBD2. The CDR3 has 15 amino acids. CDR1 and CDR2 (germline): DFQATT, SNEGSKA (reference sequence). Here the CDR3 DNA reads TGCAGTGCTAGTACTAGCGGCTCCAGCACAGATACGCGGTATTTT. Protein sequence: CSASTSGSSTDTRYF.

This clonotype was seen many times. The rearrangement uses TRBV6-2 or TRBV6-3 and TRBJ2-4; a weak D match, TRBD2 (7 bases). The CDR3 covers 13 residues. The V and J ends lost 7 bases and 8 bases respectively, with 15 bases between them. Germline CDR1 and CDR2: MNHEY and SVGEGT. CDR3 residues: CASKTGGVDIQYF. In nucleotides, the CDR3 is TGTGCCAGCAAGACGGGGGGCGTTGACATTCAGTACTTC.

This clonotype showed up just a few times. The genes are TRBV19 and TRBJ1-5; D might be TRBD1 (6 bases). CDR3 length: 17 amino acids. Germline assignment: CDR1 LNHDA and CDR2 SQIVND (reference sequence). With 1 base removed from V and 0 bases from J, the gap between germline ends came to 13 bases. The CDR3 region has the DNA TGTGCCAGTAGTATAGGACAGGTTTGGGATAGCAATCAGCCCCAGCATTTT. Amino acid sequence: CASSIGQVWDSNQPQHF.

The chain recombines TRBV7-2 with TRBJ2-2, with TRBD1 identical over 8 bases. J was trimmed by 4 bases and V by 5 bases; bases with no gene match: 24. The CDR3 is 21 residues long. CDR1 is SGHTA, CDR2 FQGNSA, per germline. The CDR3 DNA sequence: TGTGCCAGCAGCGAAGCGTTCGGAGGATTCAGAGGACAGGGCGGCACCGGGGAGCTGTTTTTT. Protein sequence: CASSEAFGGFRGQGGTGELFF.

This clonotype was recorded many times. V gene TRBV6-2 or TRBV6-3 combines with J gene TRBJ2-4; the D call may be TRBD1 or TRBD2 (6 bases each). V lost 2 bases, J lost 8 bases, and 13 bases lay in between. From germline, CDR1 is MNHEY and CDR2 SVGEGT. The CDR3 consists of 14 residues. The CDR3 region has the DNA TGTGCCAGCAGTTACGACGGGGGCAGGGACATTCAGTACTTC. It codes for CASSYDGGRDIQYF.

This clonotype has ten or more counts. The rearrangement joins TRBV5-1 to TRBJ2-3, with TRBD2 identical over 8 bases. J was trimmed by 2 bases and V by 2 bases; bases with no gene match: 4. Germline CDR1 is SGHRS and CDR2 is YFSETQ. The CDR3 extends over 15 amino acids. The chain's CDR3 is CASSFGTSPTDTQYF. The CDR3 DNA is TGCGCCAGCAGCTTTGGGACTAGTCCCACAGATACGCAGTATTTT.

The rearrangement links TRBV4-2 to TRBJ2-7; the D gene is possibly TRBD2 (6 bases). From germline, CDR1 is LGHNA and CDR2 YNFKEQ. The CDR3 spans 16 residues. V was shortened by 3 bases and J by 2 bases, with 17 bases between the two germline ends. The CDR3 protein is CASSQEGPLAAYEQYF. CDR3 nucleotides: TGTGCCAGCAGCCAGGAAGGCCCACTAGCCGCCTACGAGCAGTACTTC.

The chain joins TRBV5-5 to TRBJ2-5, with D uncertain. Trimming removed 4 bases from V and 5 bases from J, with 30 bases in between. The germline CDR1 and CDR2 sequences are SGHKS and YYEKEE (reference sequence). The CDR3 spans 19 residues. The chain's CDR3 is CASSSKGKTPTTPLETQYF. CDR3 coding DNA: TGTGCCAGCAGCAGTAAGGGAAAGACTCCCACAACCCCTTTGGAGACCCAGTACTTC.

Note on this clonotype: At one of its ends the junction is not consistent with the germline gene, which may arise from a read error. The chain links TRBV7-9 to TRBJ2-7; D unresolved. The CDR3 is made up of 13 amino acids. Germline V gene data show CDR1 as SEHNR and CDR2 as FQNEAQ (reference sequence). The DNA for the CDR3 is TGTGCCAGCTCTCAGAAGTACTCCTTCGAGCAGTACTTC. This codes for CASSQKYSFEQYF.

This clonotype has a handful of counts. J is TRBJ2-7 and V is TRBV7-9, with TRBD2 matching over 10 bases. The germline gives CDR1 SEHNR, CDR2 FQNEAQ (reference sequence). This CDR3 region has 15 residues. J gave up 5 bases and V 3 bases, and 7 bases lay outside the gene matches. For the CDR3, the DNA is TGTGCCAGCAGCTTGGTAGCGGGAGGTCCTCACGAGCAGTACTTC. It translates to CASSLVAGGPHEQYF.

As to this clonotype: This may be a read error: a much more frequent sequence differs by one nucleotide. V usage is TRBV12-5 and J usage is TRBJ1-5, with TRBD1 matching 10 bases. This CDR3 has 17 residues. Germline assignment: CDR1 LGHNT and CDR2 FRNRAP. The CDR3 here is CAGGLIGQGVINQPQHF. The CDR3 DNA follows: TGTGCTGGTGGTTTGATCGGACAGGGGGTTATCAATCAGCCCCAGCATTTT.

About this clonotype: A much larger clone differs by one base, so this may be a read error. In nucleotides, the CDR3 is TGTGCCAGCAGCCAAGATCAGAATTTTAATTCACCCATCCACTTT. Encoded protein: CASSQDQNFNSPIHF. The chain carries TRBV14 and TRBJ1-6; D ambiguous. The CDR3 loop spans 15 amino acids. CDR1 is SGHDN, CDR2 FVKESK, per germline.

With respect to this clonotype: This CDR3 is missing its conserved last phenylalanine or tryptophan, likely due to a read error. The chain employs TRBV12-3 or TRBV12-4 and TRBJ2-7, with 10 bases matching TRBD2. CDR3 length: 15 residues. V shed 5 bases, J shed 2 bases, and the junction held 6 bases outside the gene matches. The CDR3 reads CASSLGTSAAYEQYL. CDR3 nucleotides: TGTGCCAGCAGTCTTGGGACTAGCGCAGCCTACGAGCAGTACCTC.

This clonotype was observed a handful of times. The rearrangement joins TRBV7-9 to TRBJ2-2; 10 bases map to TRBD2. Germline CDR1 SEHNR, CDR2 FQNEAQ (reference sequence). The trim removed 5 bases at V and 6 bases at J, leaving 9 bases unmatched. The CDR3 runs 16 residues. The CDR3 coding sequence is TGTGCCAGCAGCCCCCTAGCGGGAGCGAGGGCCGGGGAGCTGTTTTTT. Translated: CASSPLAGARAGELFF.